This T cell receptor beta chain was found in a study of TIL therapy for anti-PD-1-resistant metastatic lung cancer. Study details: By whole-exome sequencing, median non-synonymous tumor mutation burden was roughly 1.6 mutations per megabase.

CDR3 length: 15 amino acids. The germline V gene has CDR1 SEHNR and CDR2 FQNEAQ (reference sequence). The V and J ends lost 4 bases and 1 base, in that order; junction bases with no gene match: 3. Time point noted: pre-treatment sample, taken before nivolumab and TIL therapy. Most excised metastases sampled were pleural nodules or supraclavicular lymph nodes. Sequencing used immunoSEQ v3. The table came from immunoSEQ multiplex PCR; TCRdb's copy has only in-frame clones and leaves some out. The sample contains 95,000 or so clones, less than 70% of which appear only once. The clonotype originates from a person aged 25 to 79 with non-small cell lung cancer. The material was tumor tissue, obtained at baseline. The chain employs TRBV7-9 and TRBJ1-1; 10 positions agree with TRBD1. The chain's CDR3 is CASSSRQGANTEAFF. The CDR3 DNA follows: TGTGCCAGCAGCTCAAGACAGGGGGCGAACACTGAAGCTTTCTTT.